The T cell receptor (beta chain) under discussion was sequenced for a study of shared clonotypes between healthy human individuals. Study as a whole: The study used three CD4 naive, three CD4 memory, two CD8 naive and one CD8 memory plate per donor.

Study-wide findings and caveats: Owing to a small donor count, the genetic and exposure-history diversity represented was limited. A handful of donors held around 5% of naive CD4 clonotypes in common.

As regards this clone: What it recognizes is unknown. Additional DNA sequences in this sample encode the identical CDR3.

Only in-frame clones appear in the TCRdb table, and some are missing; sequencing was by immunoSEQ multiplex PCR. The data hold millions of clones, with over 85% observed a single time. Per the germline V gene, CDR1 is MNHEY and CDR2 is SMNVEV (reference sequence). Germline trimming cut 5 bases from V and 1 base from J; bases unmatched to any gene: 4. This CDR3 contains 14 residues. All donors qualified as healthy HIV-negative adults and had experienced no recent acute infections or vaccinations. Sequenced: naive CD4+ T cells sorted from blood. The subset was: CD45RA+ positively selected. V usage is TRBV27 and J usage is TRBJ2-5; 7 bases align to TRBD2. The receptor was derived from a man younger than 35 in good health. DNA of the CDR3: TGTGCCAGCAGTCTTTGGGGGGGCCAAGAGACCCAGTACTTC. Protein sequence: CASSLWGGQETQYF.